This T cell receptor beta chain came from a study of shared clonotypes between healthy human individuals. In the study overall: The study drew on a couple of women and a few men aged 18 to 49 as donors. Used for every donor were three CD4 naive, three CD4 memory, two CD8 naive and one CD8 memory plate.

V shed 5 bases and J shed 4 bases, with 13 bases lying between them. Germline V gives CDR1 SGDLS, CDR2 YYNGEE. The CDR3 extends over 13 amino acids. All donors were Caucasian adults living in Nashville, Tennessee. Assay execution proceeded at the deep level. The assay was immunoSEQ multiplex PCR, and TCRdb's table has in-frame clones only and misses some. The table records about 1.1 million clones, approximately 77% of them present only once. The sequence came from a man between 18 and 29 years old in good health. Some clones in this sample may be carry-over from other donors' samples. This chain connects TRBV9 to TRBJ2-7, with no clear D. The sequenced sample consisted of memory CD4+ T cells from PBMCs. Subset in this sample: CD45RA-negative fraction. The CDR3 loop reads CASSQAPRYEQYF. The CDR3 DNA is TGTGCCAGCAGTCAGGCCCCTAGGTACGAGCAGTACTTC.